This T cell receptor beta chain derives from a study of graft-versus-host responses after intestinal transplantation. Looking at the study overall: Transplants were multivisceral, liver-intestinal, or isolated intestinal. All recipients got anti-thymocyte globulin induction, then tacrolimus and steroids for approximately 3 years. General study points: The marrow of recipients harbored GvH clones, and ileum or blood showed some of them first.

V was trimmed by 7 bases and J by 2 bases, leaving 11 bases between them. This CDR3 contains 12 residues. From germline, CDR1 is SQVTM and CDR2 ANQGSEA. This clone turned up a few times. Antigen unknown. Data came from immunoSEQ multiplex PCR; TCRdb stores just in-frame clones and leaves some out. The sample lists more than 65,000 clones; approximately 84% were seen once. The V and J genes are TRBV29-1 and TRBJ1-2; D gene uncertain. The sample here was unstimulated CD4+ T cells sorted from spleen or lymph node cells, taken before transplant. The receptor was derived from a human donor who was the organ donor for an intestinal transplant. CDR3 loop: CSGVLLNYGYTF. The CDR3 nucleotides are TGCAGCGGGGTACTACTAAACTATGGCTACACCTTC.